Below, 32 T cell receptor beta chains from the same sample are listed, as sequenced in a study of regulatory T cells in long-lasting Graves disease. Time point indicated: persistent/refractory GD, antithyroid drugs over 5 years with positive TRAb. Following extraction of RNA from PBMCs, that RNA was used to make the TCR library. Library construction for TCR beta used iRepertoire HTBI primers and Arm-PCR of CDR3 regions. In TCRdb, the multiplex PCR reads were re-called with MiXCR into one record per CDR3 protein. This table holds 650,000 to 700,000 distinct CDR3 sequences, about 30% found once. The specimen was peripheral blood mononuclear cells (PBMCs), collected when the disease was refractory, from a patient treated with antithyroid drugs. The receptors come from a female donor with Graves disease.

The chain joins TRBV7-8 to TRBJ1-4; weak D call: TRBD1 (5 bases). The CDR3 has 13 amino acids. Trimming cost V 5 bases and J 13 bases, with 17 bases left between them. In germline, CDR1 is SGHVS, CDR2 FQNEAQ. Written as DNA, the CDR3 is TGTGCCAGCAGCCCCGGGGCTCCCGAGGGACTGTTTTTT. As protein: CASSPGAPEGLFF. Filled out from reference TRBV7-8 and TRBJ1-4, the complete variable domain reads GAGVSQSPRYKVAKRGQDVALRCDPISGHVSLFWYQQALGQGPEFLTYFQNEAQLDKSGLPSDRFFAERPEGSVSTLKIQRTQQEDSAVYLCASSPGAPEGLFFGSGTQLSVL.

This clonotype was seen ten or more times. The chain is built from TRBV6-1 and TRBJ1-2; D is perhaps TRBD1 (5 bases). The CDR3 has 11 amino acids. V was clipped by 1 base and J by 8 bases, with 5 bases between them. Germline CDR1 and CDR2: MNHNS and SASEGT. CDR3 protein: CASSEGDGYTF. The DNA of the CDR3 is TGTGCCAGCAGTGAAGGGGACGGCTACACCTTC.

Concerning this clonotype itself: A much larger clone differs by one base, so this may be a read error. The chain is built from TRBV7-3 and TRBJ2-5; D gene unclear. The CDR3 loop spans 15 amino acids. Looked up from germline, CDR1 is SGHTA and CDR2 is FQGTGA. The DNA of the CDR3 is TGTGCCAGCAGCGCACACTCGGGCAGCCAAGAGACCCAGTGCTTC. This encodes CASSAHSGSQETQCF.

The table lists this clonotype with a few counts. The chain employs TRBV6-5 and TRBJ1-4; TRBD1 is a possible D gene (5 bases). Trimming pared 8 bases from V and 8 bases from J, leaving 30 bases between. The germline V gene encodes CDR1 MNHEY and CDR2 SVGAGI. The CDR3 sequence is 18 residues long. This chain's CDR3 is CASGSGRAGRTGREKLFF. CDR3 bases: TGTGCCAGCGGTTCCGGTAGGGCAGGGAGGACCGGTAGAGAAAAACTGTTTTTT.

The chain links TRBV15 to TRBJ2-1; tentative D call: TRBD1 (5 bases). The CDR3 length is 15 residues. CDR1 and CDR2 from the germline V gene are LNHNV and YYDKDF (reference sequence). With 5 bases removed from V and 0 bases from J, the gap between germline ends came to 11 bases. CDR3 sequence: CATSLGRASYNEQFF. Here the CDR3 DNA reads TGTGCCACCAGCCTTGGCAGGGCCTCCTACAATGAGCAGTTCTTC.

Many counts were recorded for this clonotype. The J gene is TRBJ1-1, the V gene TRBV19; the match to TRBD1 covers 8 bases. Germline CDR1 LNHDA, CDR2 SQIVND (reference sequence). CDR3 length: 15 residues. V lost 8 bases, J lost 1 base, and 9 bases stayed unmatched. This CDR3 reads CASGQTGVGNTEAFF. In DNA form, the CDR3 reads TGTGCCAGTGGACAGACAGGGGTTGGGAACACTGAAGCTTTCTTT.

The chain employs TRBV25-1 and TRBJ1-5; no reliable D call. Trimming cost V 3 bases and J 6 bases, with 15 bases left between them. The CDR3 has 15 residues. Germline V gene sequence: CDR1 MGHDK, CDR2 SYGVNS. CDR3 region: CASSDSALAVQPQHF. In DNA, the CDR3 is TGTGCCAGCAGTGATTCAGCCCTGGCAGTTCAGCCCCAGCATTTT.

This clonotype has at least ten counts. As DNA, the CDR3 is TGTGCCAGCAGTGCCTCCGGGACAATCCCTAACTATGGCTACACCTTC. It codes for CASSASGTIPNYGYTF. The chain employs TRBV6-1 and TRBJ1-2; a weak D match, TRBD1 (6 bases). This CDR3 is built from 16 residues. Germline assignment: CDR1 MNHNS and CDR2 SASEGT. Between the trimmed V and J ends, which lost 4 bases and 0 bases, there was a span of 15 bases.

The CDR3 coding sequence is TGTGCCAGCAGTTACTCGATGACAGGGCCCTACACCGGGGAGCTGTTTTTT. It specifies CASSYSMTGPYTGELFF. The chain employs TRBV6-6 and TRBJ2-2, with TRBD1 identical over 7 bases. The V gene end was trimmed by 0 bases and the J gene end by 3 bases; junction bases not matched to a gene: 7. The CDR3 length is 17 residues. Looked up from germline, CDR1 is MNHNY and CDR2 is SVGAGI (reference sequence).

Here the CDR3 reads CASSLPGQNNQPQHF. The CDR3 DNA follows: TGTGCCAGCAGTTTACCGGGACAGAACAATCAGCCCCAGCATTTT. The chain employs TRBV28 and TRBJ1-5; 7 nucleotides align to TRBD1. The length of the CDR3 is 15 residues. J was trimmed by 3 bases and V by 2 bases; bases with no gene match: 4. CDR1 is MDHEN, CDR2 SYDVKM, per germline.

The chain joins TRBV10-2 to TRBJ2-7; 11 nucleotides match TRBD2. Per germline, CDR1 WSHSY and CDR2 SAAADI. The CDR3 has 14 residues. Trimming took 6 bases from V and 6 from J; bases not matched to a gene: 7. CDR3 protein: CASSQTSGMGEQYF. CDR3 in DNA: TGCGCCAGCAGCCAGACTAGCGGGATGGGCGAGCAGTACTTC.

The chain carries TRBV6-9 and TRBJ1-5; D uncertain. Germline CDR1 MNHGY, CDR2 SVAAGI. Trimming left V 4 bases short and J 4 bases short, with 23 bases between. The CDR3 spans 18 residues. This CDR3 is CASSSSHATGGRNQPQHF. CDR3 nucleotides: TGTGCCAGCAGTTCATCACACGCCACGGGAGGAAGGAATCAGCCCCAGCATTTT.

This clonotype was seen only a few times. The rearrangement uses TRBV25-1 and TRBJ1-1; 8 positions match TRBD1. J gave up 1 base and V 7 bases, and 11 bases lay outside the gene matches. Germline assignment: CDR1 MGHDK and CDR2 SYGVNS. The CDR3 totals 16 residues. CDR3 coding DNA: TGTGCCAGCACCCCCCAGGGGGCGATGAGGAACACTGAAGCTTTCTTT. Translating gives CASTPQGAMRNTEAFF.

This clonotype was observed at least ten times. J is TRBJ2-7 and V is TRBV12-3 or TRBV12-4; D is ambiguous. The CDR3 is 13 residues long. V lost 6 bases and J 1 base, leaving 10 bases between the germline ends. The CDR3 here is CASRTTQSYEQYF. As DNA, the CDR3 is TGTGCCAGCAGGACAACACAATCCTACGAGCAGTACTTC.

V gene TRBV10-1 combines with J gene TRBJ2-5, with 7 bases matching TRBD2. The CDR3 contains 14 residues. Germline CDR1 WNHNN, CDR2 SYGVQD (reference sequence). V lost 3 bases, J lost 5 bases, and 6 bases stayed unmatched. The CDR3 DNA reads TGCGCCAGCAGTGATGGCGGGGGAGCGGAGACCCAGTACTTC. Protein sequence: CASSDGGGAETQYF.

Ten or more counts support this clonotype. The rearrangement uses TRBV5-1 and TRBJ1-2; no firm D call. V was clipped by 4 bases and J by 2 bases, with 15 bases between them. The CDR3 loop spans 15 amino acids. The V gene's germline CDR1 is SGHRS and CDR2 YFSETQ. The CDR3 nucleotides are TGCGCCAGCAGCCTTCCCGCAGAGAGGAACTATGGCTACACCTTC. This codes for CASSLPAERNYGYTF.

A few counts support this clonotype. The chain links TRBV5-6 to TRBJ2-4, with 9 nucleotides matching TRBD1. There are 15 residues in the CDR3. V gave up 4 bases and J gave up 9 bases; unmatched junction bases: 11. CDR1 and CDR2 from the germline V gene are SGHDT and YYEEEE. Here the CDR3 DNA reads TGTGCCAGCAGCCCATCAGGACAGGGGAAGGGCATTCAGTACTTC. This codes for CASSPSGQGKGIQYF.

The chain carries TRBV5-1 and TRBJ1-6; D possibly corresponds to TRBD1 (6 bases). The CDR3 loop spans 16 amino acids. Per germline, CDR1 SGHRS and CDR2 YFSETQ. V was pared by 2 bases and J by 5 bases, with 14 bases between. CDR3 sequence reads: CASSFYRVGDNSPLHF. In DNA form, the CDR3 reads TGCGCCAGCAGCTTTTACAGGGTCGGGGATAATTCACCCCTCCACTTT.

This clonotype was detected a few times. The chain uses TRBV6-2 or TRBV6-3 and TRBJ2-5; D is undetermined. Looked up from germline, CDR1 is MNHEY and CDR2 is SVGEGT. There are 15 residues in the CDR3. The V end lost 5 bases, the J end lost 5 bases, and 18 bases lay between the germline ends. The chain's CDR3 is CASSHPLSVRETQYF. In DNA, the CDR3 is TGTGCCAGCAGTCACCCTCTCTCCGTAAGGGAGACCCAGTACTTC.

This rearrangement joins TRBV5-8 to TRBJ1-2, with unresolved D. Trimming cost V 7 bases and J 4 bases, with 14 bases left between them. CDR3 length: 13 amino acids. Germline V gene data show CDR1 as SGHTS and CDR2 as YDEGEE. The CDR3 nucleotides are TGTGCCAGCGGAATGTACTCCTCCTATGGCTACACCTTC. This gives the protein CASGMYSSYGYTF.

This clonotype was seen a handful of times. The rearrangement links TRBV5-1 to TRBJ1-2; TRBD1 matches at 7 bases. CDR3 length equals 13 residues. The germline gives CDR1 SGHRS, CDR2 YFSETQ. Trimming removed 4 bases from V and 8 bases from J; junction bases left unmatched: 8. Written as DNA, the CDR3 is TGCGCCAGCAGCAGTGACAGGGATCGGGGCTACACCTTC. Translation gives CASSSDRDRGYTF.

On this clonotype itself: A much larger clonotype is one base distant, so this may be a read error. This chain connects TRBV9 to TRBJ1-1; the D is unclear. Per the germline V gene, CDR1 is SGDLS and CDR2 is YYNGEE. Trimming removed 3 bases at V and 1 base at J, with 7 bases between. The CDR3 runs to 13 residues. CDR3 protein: CASSAHGNTEAFF. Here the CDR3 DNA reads TGTGCCAGCAGCGCCCACGGGAACACTGAAGCTTTCTTT. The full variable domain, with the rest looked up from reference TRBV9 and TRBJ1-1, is DSGVTQTPKHLITATGQRVTLRCSPRSGDLSVYWYQQSLDQGLQFLIQYYNGEERAKGNILERFSAQQFPDLHSELNLSSLELGDSALYFCASSAHGNTEAFFGQGTRLTVV.

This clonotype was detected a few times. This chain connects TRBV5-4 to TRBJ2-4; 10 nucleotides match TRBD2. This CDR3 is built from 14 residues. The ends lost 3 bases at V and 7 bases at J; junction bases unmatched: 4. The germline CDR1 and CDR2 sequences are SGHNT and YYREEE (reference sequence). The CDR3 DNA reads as TGTGCCAGCAGCTCCGCGACTAGCGGGAACATTCAGTACTTC. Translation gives CASSSATSGNIQYF.

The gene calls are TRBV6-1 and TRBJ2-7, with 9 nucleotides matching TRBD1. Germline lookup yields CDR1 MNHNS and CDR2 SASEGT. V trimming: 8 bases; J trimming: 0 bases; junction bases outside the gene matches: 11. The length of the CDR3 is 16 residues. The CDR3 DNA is TGTGCCAGCTCCAAGACCCCGGGACAGGGCTCCTACGAGCAGTACTTC. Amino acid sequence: CASSKTPGQGSYEQYF.

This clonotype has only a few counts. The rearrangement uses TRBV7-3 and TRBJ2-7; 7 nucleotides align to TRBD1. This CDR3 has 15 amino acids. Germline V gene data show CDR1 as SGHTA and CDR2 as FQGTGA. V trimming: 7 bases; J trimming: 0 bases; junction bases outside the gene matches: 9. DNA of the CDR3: TGTGCCAGCACCTACACAGGGGAGAGCTCCTACGAGCAGTACTTC. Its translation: CASTYTGESSYEQYF.

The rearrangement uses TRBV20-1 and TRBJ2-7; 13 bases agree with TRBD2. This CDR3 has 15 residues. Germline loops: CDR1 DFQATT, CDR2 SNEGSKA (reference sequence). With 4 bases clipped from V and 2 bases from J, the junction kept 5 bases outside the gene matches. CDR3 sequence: CSAIGGLAGAYEQYF. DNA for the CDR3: TGCAGTGCTATTGGTGGACTAGCGGGAGCCTACGAGCAGTACTTC.

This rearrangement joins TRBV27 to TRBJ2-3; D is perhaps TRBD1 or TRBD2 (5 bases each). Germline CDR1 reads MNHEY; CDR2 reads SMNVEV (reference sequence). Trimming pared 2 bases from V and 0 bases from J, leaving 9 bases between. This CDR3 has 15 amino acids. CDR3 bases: TGTGCCAGCAGTTTAACAGGCGGGAGCACAGATACGCAGTATTTT. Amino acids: CASSLTGGSTDTQYF.

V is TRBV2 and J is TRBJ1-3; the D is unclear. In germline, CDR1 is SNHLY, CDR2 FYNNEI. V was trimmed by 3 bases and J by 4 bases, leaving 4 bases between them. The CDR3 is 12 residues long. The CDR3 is CASSDGGNTIYF. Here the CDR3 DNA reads TGTGCCAGCAGTGACGGCGGAAACACCATATATTTT.

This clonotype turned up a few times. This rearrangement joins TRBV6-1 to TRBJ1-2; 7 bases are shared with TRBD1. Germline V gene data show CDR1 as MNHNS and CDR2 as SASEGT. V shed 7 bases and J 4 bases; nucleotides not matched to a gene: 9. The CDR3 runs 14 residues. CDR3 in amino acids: CASTLDRPTYGYTF. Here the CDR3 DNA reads TGTGCCAGCACCTTGGACAGGCCAACCTATGGCTACACCTTC.

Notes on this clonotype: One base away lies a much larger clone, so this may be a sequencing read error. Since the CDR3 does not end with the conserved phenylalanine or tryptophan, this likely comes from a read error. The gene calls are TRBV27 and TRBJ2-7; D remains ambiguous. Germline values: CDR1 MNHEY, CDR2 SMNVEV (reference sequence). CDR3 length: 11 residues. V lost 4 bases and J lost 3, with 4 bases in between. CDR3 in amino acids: CASSSIYEQYL. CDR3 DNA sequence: TGTGCCAGCAGTTCAATCTACGAGCAGTACTTG.

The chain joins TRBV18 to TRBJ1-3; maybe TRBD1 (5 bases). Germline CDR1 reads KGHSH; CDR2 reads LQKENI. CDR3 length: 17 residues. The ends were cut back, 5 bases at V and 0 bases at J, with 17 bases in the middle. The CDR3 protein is CASSTIRDHLSGNTIYF. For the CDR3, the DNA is TGTGCCAGCTCAACGATACGGGACCACCTCTCTGGAAACACCATATATTTT.

For the CDR3, the DNA is TGCAGTGCCTATGGGACAGCGAGCTCCTATAATTCACCCCTCCACTTT. It codes for CSAYGTASSYNSPLHF. The V call is TRBV20-1, the J call TRBJ1-6; 7 nucleotides align to TRBD1. The V gene's germline CDR1 is DFQATT and CDR2 SNEGSKA (reference sequence). J lost 0 bases, V lost 6 bases, and 8 bases had no gene match. This CDR3 is 16 amino acids long.